This TCR beta chain was captured by sequencing in a study of blood T cell repertoires in COVID-19. In the authors' workflow: By means of reference gene primer amplification, nucleated cell counts were estimated. Assay: immunoSEQ multiplex PCR; the TCRdb copy retains only in-frame clones and omits some. The DNA was the basis for D and trimming; V, J and clone size are from that table. Of 300,000 to 450,000 clones listed, around 84% are singletons. The CDR3 runs to 15 residues. V was trimmed by 2 bases and J by 1 base, leaving 6 bases between them. Per germline, CDR1 PRHDT and CDR2 FYEKMQ (reference sequence).

Sample: peripheral blood. The genes are TRBV13 and TRBJ2-6, with D possibly being TRBD1 (5 bases). The TCR comes from a woman aged 18-30 years with acute or convalescent COVID-19. CDR3 sequence reads: CASSLRGSGANVLTF. The DNA for the CDR3 is TGTGCCAGCAGCTTAAGGGGTTCTGGGGCCAACGTCCTGACTTTC.